These 28 T cell receptor beta chains originate from one sample sequenced in a study of monozygotic twins with inflammatory bowel disease. TCRdb reprocessed the 5' RACE reads and reports one entry per CDR3 protein, with no DNA. Here the sample table reports under 200,000 distinct CDR3 sequences. Input material: blood. These receptors originate from a human donor with ulcerative colitis or Crohn's disease, or a healthy co-twin of an affected twin (not recorded which).

The chain combines TRBV20-1 with TRBJ2-3; TCRdb picks TRBD1, but there is no DNA to check that call. Germline V gives CDR1 DFQATT, CDR2 SNEGSKA (reference sequence). The CDR3 sequence is 16 residues long. Here the CDR3 reads CSASRVPSFSTDTQYF.

The chain couples TRBV11-2 to TRBJ1-6; the D call of TRBD1 rests on TCRdb alone, since no DNA is present to check it. Germline values: CDR1 SGHAT, CDR2 FQNNGV. This CDR3 contains 16 residues. The CDR3 is CASHRVPGSYNSPLHF.

V and J are TRBV5-1 and TRBJ2-5; TCRdb lists TRBD2, though no DNA is available to test this call. There are 15 residues in the CDR3. Germline-derived CDR1 and CDR2 are SGHRS and YFSETQ. The CDR3 spells CASSPSGGNQETQYF.

The chain combines TRBV21-1 with TRBJ1-1; the D call of TRBD1 rests on TCRdb alone, since no DNA is present to check it. TRBV21-1 is classified as a pseudogene. The CDR3 loop spans 16 amino acids. The CDR3 loop reads CASQGQFCHMNTEAFF.

The J gene is TRBJ2-1, the V gene TRBV5-1; TCRdb selects TRBD2, and the lack of DNA leaves this call unchecked. This CDR3 comprises 18 residues. CDR1 and CDR2 from the germline V gene are SGHRS and YFSETQ. CDR3 protein: CASSLDPIAGVRGNEQFF.

The chain carries TRBV20-1 and TRBJ2-3; the D gene TCRdb calls, TRBD1, cannot be checked with no DNA. CDR1 and CDR2 (germline): DFQATT, SNEGSKA (reference sequence). CDR3 length equals 15 residues. CDR3: CSATPDRPSTDTQYF.

J is TRBJ1-1 and V is TRBV11-2; TCRdb designates TRBD1, a call that cannot be tested without DNA. The CDR3 runs 17 residues. Germline assignment: CDR1 SGHAT and CDR2 FQNNGV. The CDR3 sequence is CASSPRERNRGRTEAFF.

This chain uses TRBV4-2 with TRBJ2-6; TCRdb outputs TRBD2, but without DNA this stays unchecked. This CDR3 has 19 amino acids. Germline V lookup: CDR1 LGHNA, CDR2 YNFKEQ. CDR3 region: CASSLKGTAVISGANVLTF.

The CDR3 here is CASSWTAENTGELFF. The V and J genes are TRBV7-9 and TRBJ2-2; TCRdb's assignment of TRBD1 cannot be checked, as there is no DNA. Per the germline V gene, CDR1 is SEHNR and CDR2 is FQNEAQ (reference sequence). The CDR3 loop spans 15 amino acids. Drawing the rest from reference TRBV7-9 and TRBJ2-2, the complete variable domain is DTGVSQNPRHKITKRGQNVTFRCDPISEHNRLYWYRQTLGQGPEFLTYFQNEAQLEKSRLLSDRFSAERPKGSFSTLEIQRTEQGDSAMYLCASSWTAENTGELFFGEGSRLTVL.

The chain has TRBV19 and TRBJ2-5; TCRdb designates TRBD2, a call that cannot be tested without DNA. CDR1 LNHDA and CDR2 SQIVND come from the germline V gene (reference sequence). The CDR3 consists of 14 residues. The CDR3 loop reads CASSTLAFQETQYF.

This chain uses TRBV6-5 with TRBJ2-1; TCRdb outputs TRBD2, but without DNA this stays unchecked. Germline V CDR1 and CDR2: MNHEY, SVGAGI. This CDR3 region has 16 residues. CDR3: CASSYSTSGVDNEQFF.

The chain joins TRBV5-1 to TRBJ2-1; the TCRdb call, TRBD2, lacks DNA for checking. Germline V gene lookup returns CDR1 SGHRS and CDR2 YFSETQ. This CDR3 has 13 residues. CDR3 amino acids: CASSFVGGDEQFF.

The chain uses TRBV24-1 and TRBJ2-7; TCRdb proposes TRBD1, but this gene call is untestable without DNA. Germline V gene sequence: CDR1 KGHDR, CDR2 SFDVKD. The CDR3 is made up of 15 amino acids. CDR3 residues: CATSDPQAASYVQYF.

The CDR3 sequence: CASSGPTGANTEAFF. V is TRBV5-1 and J is TRBJ1-1; the TCRdb call, TRBD1, lacks DNA for checking. The CDR3 is 15 residues long. Germline-derived CDR1 and CDR2 are SGHRS and YFSETQ.

J is TRBJ2-4 and V is TRBV29-1; TCRdb picks TRBD1, but there is no DNA to check that call. This CDR3 region has 14 residues. CDR1 and CDR2 from the germline V gene are SQVTM and ANQGSEA. The CDR3 spells CSAKGEEAKNIQYF.

The V call is TRBV27, the J call TRBJ2-3. The CDR3 spans 14 residues. The germline V gene encodes CDR1 MNHEY and CDR2 SMNVEV (reference sequence). The CDR3: CASSFVMSKDTQYF.

The chain couples TRBV4-1 to TRBJ1-1; TCRdb's D call, TRBD1, is unchecked because there is no DNA. The CDR3 is 16 amino acids. The germline V gene has CDR1 MGHRA and CDR2 YSYEKL. CDR3 sequence: CASSQAGQGVNTEAFF.

This chain joins TRBV29-1 and TRBJ1-2. Looked up from germline, CDR1 is SQVTM and CDR2 is ANQGSEA. The CDR3 is made up of 14 amino acids. The CDR3 loop is CSVEDQGEGYGYTF.

V is TRBV9 and J is TRBJ1-3. The CDR3 sequence is 15 residues long. Germline CDR1 SGDLS, CDR2 YYNGEE. This CDR3 reads CASSQRTFSGNTIYF.

The chain couples TRBV20-1 to TRBJ2-5; the TCRdb D gene call, TRBD2, has no DNA to confirm it. The CDR3 is made up of 17 amino acids. Germline CDR1 is DFQATT and CDR2 is SNEGSKA (reference sequence). CDR3 region: CSARPRLAGAPGETQYF.

This chain links TRBV3-1 with TRBJ2-7. This CDR3 contains 15 residues. Germline values: CDR1 LGHDT, CDR2 YNNKEL (reference sequence). CDR3 amino acids: CASSPTVARLSEQYF.

The chain carries TRBV12-3 or TRBV12-4 and TRBJ1-1; checking the TCRdb D call of TRBD1 is not possible without DNA. There are 18 residues in the CDR3. The chain's CDR3 is CASSLAVTGASMNTEAFF.

V usage is TRBV15 and J usage is TRBJ1-2; TCRdb's D call of TRBD1 is untestable without DNA. Germline loops: CDR1 LNHNV, CDR2 YYDKDF (reference sequence). The CDR3 has 14 amino acids. The CDR3 region is CATTLIQGAGGYTF.

The gene calls are TRBV6-2 or TRBV6-3 and TRBJ2-5; with no DNA, the TCRdb D assignment of TRBD2 cannot be verified. This CDR3 is built from 14 residues. Germline CDR1 and CDR2: MNHEY and SVGEGT. This CDR3 reads CASRQTRGQETQYF.

The V gene is TRBV18, the J gene TRBJ1-4. Germline-derived CDR1 and CDR2 are KGHSH and LQKENI. The CDR3 is 13 amino acids. The CDR3 reads CASSPEIREKLFF.

This sequence joins TRBV14 and TRBJ2-7; TCRdb designates TRBD2, a call that cannot be tested without DNA. CDR1 SGHDN and CDR2 FVKESK come from the germline V gene. The CDR3 is 18 residues long. CDR3 sequence reads: CASSLFGTSGRGRYEQYF. The full variable domain, rest sourced from reference TRBV14 and TRBJ2-7, is EAGVTQFPSHSVIEKGQTVTLRCDPISGHDNLYWYRRVMGKEIKFLLHFVKESKQDESGMPNNRFLAERTGGTYSTLKVQPAELEDSGVYFCASSLFGTSGRGRYEQYFGPGTRLTVT.

This chain links TRBV15 with TRBJ2-7. CDR1 and CDR2 from the germline V gene are LNHNV and YYDKDF (reference sequence). This CDR3 comprises 12 residues. Here the CDR3 reads CATSGRSYEQYF.

This sequence joins TRBV2 and TRBJ1-1; the TCRdb D gene call, TRBD1, has no DNA to confirm it. Germline V gene sequence: CDR1 SNHLY, CDR2 FYNNEI. There are 12 residues in the CDR3. The CDR3 sequence: CASNRGNTEAFF.